A single sample gave rise to the 26 T cell receptor beta chains below, sequenced in a study of T cells after yellow fever vaccination. A single record per CDR3 protein comes from TCRdb applying MiXCR to the 5' RACE reads. The data hold around 350,000 distinct CDR3 sequences, with 11% observed a single time. This specimen consisted of PBMCs, obtained on the day of the first yellow fever vaccination. These receptors were taken from a man younger than 35 who received the YFV17D yellow fever vaccine.

The chain is built from TRBV9 and TRBJ1-6; D unresolved. This CDR3 region has 12 residues. Per germline, CDR1 SGDLS and CDR2 YYNGEE. Deletions cut 3 bases from V and 6 bases from J, with 4 bases between. The CDR3 spells CASSGGNSPLHF. In nucleotides, the CDR3 is TGTGCCAGCAGCGGCGGTAATTCACCCCTCCACTTT. Full variable domain (missing parts from reference TRBV9 and TRBJ1-6): DSGVTQTPKHLITATGQRVTLRCSPRSGDLSVYWYQQSLDQGLQFLIQYYNGEERAKGNILERFSAQQFPDLHSELNLSSLELGDSALYFCASSGGNSPLHFGNGTRLTVT.

This clonotype has just a few counts. The CDR3 is CASSQGAQDQPQHF. The CDR3 DNA reads as TGTGCCAGCAGCCAAGGGGCACAGGATCAGCCCCAGCATTTT. The rearrangement links TRBV14 to TRBJ1-5; perhaps TRBD1 as D (5 bases). Trimming left V 1 base short and J 5 bases short, with 9 bases between. This CDR3 has 14 residues. The germline V gene has CDR1 SGHDN and CDR2 FVKESK.

This chain joins TRBV9 and TRBJ2-3; a possible D gene is TRBD1 (5 bases). This CDR3 comprises 14 residues. Trimming shortened V by 0 bases and J by 3 bases, and 8 bases separated the two germline ends. CDR1 is SGDLS and CDR2 is YYNGEE in the germline V gene. The CDR3 DNA reads as TGTGCCAGCAGCGTAGCCAGGGAAACAGATACGCAGTATTTT. Its protein product is CASSVARETDTQYF.

The rearrangement joins TRBV21-1 to TRBJ1-6; TRBD1 reflects the table's D call only, with no check against the DNA. TRBV21-1 is annotated as a pseudogene. The CDR3 covers 19 residues. CDR3 sequence (DNA): TGTGCCAGCACCTCAACCGGGAGCCCGGTCCTAGGCGGTAATTCACCCCTCCACTTT. Protein sequence: CASTSTGSPVLGGNSPLHF.

Only one count was recorded for this clonotype. The J gene is TRBJ2-1, the V gene TRBV20-1, with 11 bases that match TRBD2. Trimming removed 6 bases from V and 0 bases from J; junction bases left unmatched: 13. CDR3 size: 18 residues. Germline-derived CDR1 and CDR2 are DFQATT and SNEGSKA (reference sequence). The DNA for the CDR3 is TGCAGTGCCGGCCGCGTGACTAGCGGGACCGTCTCCTACAATGAGCAGTTCTTC. Translated: CSAGRVTSGTVSYNEQFF.

This clonotype was seen a few times. This sequence joins TRBV6-2 or TRBV6-3 and TRBJ2-2; 7 nucleotides agree with TRBD1. This CDR3 has 17 residues. CDR1 and CDR2 from the germline V gene are MNHEY and SVGEGT. The V segment lost 6 bases and the J segment 6 bases; nucleotides outside the gene matches: 16. This CDR3 is CASSLEGARRTSGELFF. The CDR3 nucleotides are TGTGCCAGCAGCCTCGAGGGGGCCAGACGAACATCCGGGGAGCTGTTTTTT.

Points on this clonotype: The junction and the germline gene differ at one end; a read error may be behind it. The chain recombines TRBV7-2 with TRBJ2-1; a weak D match, TRBD1 (6 bases). The CDR3 contains 17 residues. Germline V gene data show CDR1 as SGHTA and CDR2 as FQGNSA. The CDR3 protein is CARSLLVGAPSYNEQFF. The DNA for the CDR3 is TGTGCCCGCAGCTTACTGGTGGGGGCCCCATCCTACAATGAGCAGTTCTTC.

The chain links TRBV20-1 to TRBJ1-4; 8 nucleotides agree with TRBD1. Trimming took 5 bases from V and 6 from J; bases not matched to a gene: 8. Germline-derived CDR1 and CDR2 are DFQATT and SNEGSKA (reference sequence). The CDR3 sequence is 14 residues long. This CDR3 is CSAAPPDRDEKLFF. The CDR3, as DNA: TGCAGTGCTGCCCCCCCGGACAGGGATGAAAAACTGTTTTTT.

This clonotype was detected only a few times. The chain joins TRBV7-9 to TRBJ1-6, with 8 bases matching TRBD1. Trimming cost V 3 bases and J 5 bases; bases outside gene matches: 9. The CDR3 has 17 residues. From germline, CDR1 is SEHNR and CDR2 FQNEAQ (reference sequence). This CDR3 reads CASSFVQGVWDNSPLHF. The CDR3 DNA reads TGTGCCAGCAGCTTTGTACAGGGGGTCTGGGATAATTCACCCCTCCACTTT.

Only a few counts were recorded for this clonotype. The CDR3 loop reads CASSLRESAEAFF. The CDR3 bases are TGTGCCAGCAGCTTACGGGAGTCAGCTGAAGCTTTCTTT. This chain connects TRBV7-9 to TRBJ1-1; D ambiguous. The germline V and J ends were trimmed by 2 bases and 6 bases, with 10 bases remaining between them. This CDR3 is 13 amino acids long. Germline V CDR1 and CDR2: SEHNR, FQNEAQ (reference sequence). The full variable domain, rest sourced from reference TRBV7-9 and TRBJ1-1, is DTGVSQNPRHKITKRGQNVTFRCDPISEHNRLYWYRQTLGQGPEFLTYFQNEAQLEKSRLLSDRFSAERPKGSFSTLEIQRTEQGDSAMYLCASSLRESAEAFFGQGTRLTVV.

This clonotype was seen a handful of times. The chain employs TRBV15 and TRBJ2-5; D is undetermined. There are 13 residues in the CDR3. Deletions cut 4 bases from V and 8 bases from J, with 14 bases between. Per germline, CDR1 LNHNV and CDR2 YYDKDF (reference sequence). The CDR3 nucleotides are TGTGCCACCAGCACCCTGCCGAAGGGCACCCAGTACTTC. Protein product: CATSTLPKGTQYF.

The chain is built from TRBV6-1 and TRBJ2-1; 13 bases are shared with TRBD2. CDR1 is MNHNS, CDR2 SASEGT, per germline. V gave up 10 bases and J gave up 10 bases; unmatched junction bases: 7. The CDR3 sequence is 13 residues long. In DNA form, the CDR3 reads TGTGCCACGACGGGACTAGCGGGGACCGAGCAGTTCTTC. It specifies CATTGLAGTEQFF.

This clonotype came up many times. The gene calls are TRBV7-3 and TRBJ2-2; 7 positions agree with TRBD2. The CDR3 has 14 amino acids. J lost 1 base, V lost 6 bases, and 2 bases had no gene match. Germline V gene data show CDR1 as SGHTA and CDR2 as FQGTGA. This chain's CDR3 is CASRPGGNTGELFF. The CDR3 DNA reads TGTGCCAGCAGACCGGGGGGGAACACCGGGGAGCTGTTTTTT.

This clonotype was found a few times. The rearrangement uses TRBV7-9 and TRBJ2-1; no firm D call. Trimming left V 1 base short and J 4 bases short, with 11 bases between. Germline V CDR1 and CDR2: SEHNR, FQNEAQ (reference sequence). This CDR3 has 15 residues. CDR3 amino acids: CASSLGRTPYNEQFF. The DNA for the CDR3 is TGTGCCAGCAGCTTAGGCCGGACCCCATACAATGAGCAGTTCTTC.

This clonotype was counted only a few times. The CDR3 nucleotides read TGCGCCAGCAGCTTGCAACAGGGGCAAGAGACCCAGTACTTC. Its translation is CASSLQQGQETQYF. The genes are TRBV5-1 and TRBJ2-5, with 7 positions matching TRBD1. This CDR3 spans 14 amino acids. The V gene's germline CDR1 is SGHRS and CDR2 YFSETQ. Germline trimming cut 1 base from V and 2 bases from J; bases unmatched to any gene: 2.

The V and J genes are TRBV7-2 and TRBJ1-1, with a possible D match to TRBD1 (5 bases). The CDR3 is 15 amino acids. Trimming cost V 4 bases and J 11 bases, with 23 bases left between them. CDR1 and CDR2 from the germline V gene are SGHTA and FQGNSA. The CDR3 nucleotides are TGTGCCAGCAGCTCCCCCTATCCGGGGCCCGGAGGGGCTTTCTTT. Protein product: CASSSPYPGPGGAFF.

This clonotype was seen only a few times. The V and J genes are TRBV5-1 and TRBJ1-2; 7 bases are a match to TRBD1. This CDR3 has 15 residues. The V gene's germline CDR1 is SGHRS and CDR2 YFSETQ. Trimming cost V 4 bases and J 2 bases; bases outside gene matches: 8. CDR3 protein: CASSAGQASNYGYTF. The CDR3 DNA reads as TGCGCCAGCAGCGCCGGACAGGCGTCGAACTATGGCTACACCTTC.

V gene TRBV7-2 combines with J gene TRBJ2-2; D is ambiguous. The CDR3 extends over 14 amino acids. Germline CDR1 SGHTA, CDR2 FQGNSA. V lost 5 bases and J lost 5, with 12 bases in between. The CDR3 DNA reads TGTGCCAGCAGCCACCGGCAGACGACCGGGGAGCTGTTTTTT. Amino acid sequence: CASSHRQTTGELFF.

In this sample, this clonotype turned up many times. V and J are TRBV5-1 and TRBJ2-3; D may be TRBD1 (6 bases). Trimming removed 2 bases from V and 3 bases from J, with 13 bases in between. CDR3 length equals 15 residues. CDR1 SGHRS and CDR2 YFSETQ come from the germline V gene. The CDR3 here is CASSLLVTGTDTQYF. In DNA form, the CDR3 reads TGCGCCAGCAGCTTATTGGTTACAGGGACAGATACGCAGTATTTT.

This chain links TRBV4-1 with TRBJ2-1; possible D gene TRBD2, 6 bases. The germline CDR1 and CDR2 sequences are MGHRA and YSYEKL. Trimming took off 6 bases at V and 0 bases at J, with 15 bases between the two ends. The CDR3 runs to 16 residues. DNA for the CDR3: TGCGCCAGCAGACCCCTGGGGGGACCCTCCTACAATGAGCAGTTCTTC. Translated: CASRPLGGPSYNEQFF.

V gene TRBV12-3 or TRBV12-4 combines with J gene TRBJ2-7; no clear D. This CDR3 spans 12 amino acids. Trimming shortened V by 1 base and J by 6 bases, and 7 bases separated the two germline ends. The CDR3 DNA is TGTGCCAGCAGTTTAGAATCTACCGAGCAGTACTTC. Protein sequence: CASSLESTEQYF.

This clonotype was counted many times. The CDR3 region is CASSLVGAGVQETQYF. The CDR3 nucleotides read TGTGCCAGCAGCTTAGTCGGGGCGGGAGTCCAAGAGACCCAGTACTTC. This rearrangement joins TRBV7-8 to TRBJ2-5; 7 bases align to TRBD2. This CDR3 region has 16 residues. J lost 1 base, V lost 1 base, and 6 bases had no gene match. Per germline, CDR1 SGHVS and CDR2 FQNEAQ.

This clonotype was detected a few times. This rearrangement joins TRBV25-1 to TRBJ2-2, with TRBD2 matching over 8 bases. There are 14 residues in the CDR3. V lost 7 bases, J lost 2 bases, and 3 bases stayed unmatched. The germline V gene has CDR1 MGHDK and CDR2 SYGVNS. CDR3 nucleotides: TGTGCCAGCACCAGCGGGGGAAACACCGGGGAGCTGTTTTTT. Translating it yields CASTSGGNTGELFF.

This chain uses TRBV5-6 with TRBJ1-2; TRBD1 is a possible D gene (5 bases). CDR3 length equals 14 residues. Trimming cost V 3 bases and J 4 bases, with 13 bases left between them. The V gene's germline CDR1 is SGHDT and CDR2 YYEEEE. Here the CDR3 reads CASSSSGWLYGYTF. In DNA form, the CDR3 reads TGTGCCAGCAGCTCTTCAGGGTGGCTCTATGGCTACACCTTC. The complete variable domain, with remaining parts taken from reference TRBV5-6 and TRBJ1-2, reads DAGVTQSPTHLIKTRGQQVTLRCSPKSGHDTVSWYQQALGQGPQFIFQYYEEEERQRGNFPDRFSGHQFPNYSSELNVNALLLGDSALYLCASSSSGWLYGYTFGSGTRLTVV.

This clonotype was observed a handful of times. The DNA for the CDR3 is TGTGCCAGCAGTTTGTTGGGGGTTCCGGAGCAGTACTTC. Encoded protein: CASSLLGVPEQYF. V gene TRBV12-3 or TRBV12-4 combines with J gene TRBJ2-7, with D perhaps assigned TRBD1 or TRBD2 (5 bases each). V lost 3 bases, J lost 7 bases, and 13 bases lay in between. The CDR3 is 13 amino acids.

This clonotype was picked up a small number of times. The V and J genes are TRBV2 and TRBJ2-3; TRBD1 matches 7 bases. The V gene's germline CDR1 is SNHLY and CDR2 FYNNEI. The CDR3 loop spans 13 amino acids. V was clipped by 6 bases and J by 2 bases; unmatched bases: 2. The CDR3 DNA is TGTGCCAGCAGGGACAGGAACACAGATACGCAGTATTTT. Translated: CASRDRNTDTQYF.